Each of the 22 T cell receptor beta chains below was sequenced from the same sample in a study of shared clonotypes between healthy human individuals. Terminally differentiated effector memory CD45RA+ cells were left out of the naive CD8 fraction, which was CD45RO-negative and positively selected for CCR7. Here immunoSEQ multiplex PCR was the method, and the copy in TCRdb shows in-frame clones only, minus some. The sample records fewer than 700,000 clones, 90% to 95% being singletons. The sample comprised naive CD8+ T cells sorted from blood. The receptors shown here come from a woman aged 30 to 39 in good health.

The chain couples TRBV4-1 to TRBJ2-3, with TRBD2 identical over 8 bases. J lost 4 bases, V lost 2 bases, and 5 bases had no gene match. This CDR3 has 15 residues. Germline V gene data show CDR1 as MGHRA and CDR2 as YSYEKL. CDR3 nucleotides: TGCGCCAGCAGCCAAAGCGGGAGTGGAGCAGATACGCAGTATTTT. It translates to CASSQSGSGADTQYF.

The chain carries TRBV30 and TRBJ2-1; 8 positions match TRBD1. Losses at the gene ends were 1 base for V and 5 bases for J; bases not matched to a gene: 4. Per germline, CDR1 GTSNPN and CDR2 SVGIG (reference sequence). CDR3 length equals 14 residues. The chain's CDR3 is CAWSEQGGNNEQFF. CDR3 DNA sequence: TGTGCCTGGAGTGAACAGGGGGGAAACAATGAGCAGTTCTTC.

The J gene is TRBJ2-1, the V gene TRBV4-1, with D perhaps being TRBD1 or TRBD2 (10 bases each). V dropped 5 bases and J dropped 8 bases, with 25 bases sitting between them. The CDR3 is made up of 17 amino acids. Germline CDR1 and CDR2: MGHRA and YSYEKL. CDR3 sequence: CASSGQGGASGRDEQFF. CDR3 bases: TGCGCCAGCAGCGGACAGGGGGGGGCTAGCGGGAGAGATGAGCAGTTCTTC.

The rearrangement joins TRBV6-5 to TRBJ1-1; possibly TRBD1 for D (6 bases). The germline V and J ends were trimmed by 11 bases and 2 bases, with 21 bases remaining between them. From germline, CDR1 is MNHEY and CDR2 SVGAGI. CDR3 length: 15 amino acids. The CDR3 DNA is TGTGCCGTTTGGGGGAGAGAGGGGGACAACACTGAAGCTTTCTTT. It is translated as CAVWGREGDNTEAFF.

The chain has TRBV5-1 and TRBJ1-2; D gene ambiguous. The germline V gene encodes CDR1 SGHRS and CDR2 YFSETQ. The germline V and J ends were trimmed by 4 bases and 8 bases, with 21 bases remaining between them. The CDR3 runs to 15 residues. This CDR3 is CASSAVVGKDGGYTF. The CDR3 nucleotides read TGCGCCAGCAGCGCGGTGGTAGGGAAGGACGGAGGCTACACCTTC.

This rearrangement joins TRBV5-1 to TRBJ2-5; 7 bases align to TRBD1. The V and J ends lost 4 bases and 4 bases, in that order; junction bases with no gene match: 10. CDR3 length equals 15 residues. Germline V CDR1 and CDR2: SGHRS, YFSETQ. The CDR3 is CASSSPEGAGETQYF. The CDR3 coding sequence is TGCGCCAGCAGCAGTCCTGAGGGGGCCGGAGAGACCCAGTACTTC. Full variable domain (remainder filled in from reference TRBV5-1 and TRBJ2-5): KAGVTQTPRYLIKTRGQQVTLSCSPISGHRSVSWYQQTPGQGLQFLFEYFSETQRNKGNFPGRFSGRQFSNSRSEMNVSTLELGDSALYLCASSSPEGAGETQYFGPGTRLLVL.

The chain couples TRBV28 to TRBJ2-7, with TRBD1 identical over 7 bases. With V trimmed by 5 bases and J by 6 bases, 10 bases remained unmatched. The length of the CDR3 is 14 residues. Germline loops: CDR1 MDHEN, CDR2 SYDVKM. CDR3 bases: TGTGCCAGCAGTATAACGAACAGGGGCGCCGAGCAGTACTTC. Residues: CASSITNRGAEQYF. The full variable domain, rest sourced from reference TRBV28 and TRBJ2-7, is DVKVTQSSRYLVKRTGEKVFLECVQDMDHENMFWYRQDPGLGLRLIYFSYDVKMKEKGDIPEGYSVSREKKERFSLILESASTNQTSMYLCASSITNRGAEQYFGPGTRLTVT.

Points on this clone: The sample has other DNA sequences that encode this CDR3 too. The chain carries TRBV2 and TRBJ2-7, with D hard to call. The CDR3 runs to 12 residues. From germline, CDR1 is SNHLY and CDR2 FYNNEI. The germline V and J ends were trimmed by 8 bases and 2 bases, with 10 bases remaining between them. The CDR3 nucleotides read TGTGCCAGCTGTGCAGTTACCTACGAGCAGTACTTC. As protein: CASCAVTYEQYF.

The chain combines TRBV7-8 with TRBJ2-1; the D gene is possibly TRBD2 (6 bases). CDR1 and CDR2 from the germline V gene are SGHVS and FQNEAQ. V gave up 6 bases and J gave up 11 bases, with 17 bases separating them. The CDR3 has 13 residues. CDR3 loop: CASRLRGRSQQFF. The CDR3 bases are TGTGCCAGCAGGTTGCGGGGTAGGTCACAGCAGTTCTTC.

The rearrangement links TRBV5-6 to TRBJ2-3; 11 bases map to TRBD1. The CDR3 has 15 amino acids. The germline V gene encodes CDR1 SGHDT and CDR2 YYEEEE. With V trimmed by 3 bases and J by 5 bases, 5 bases remained unmatched. The CDR3 reads CASSWEGQGGDTQYF. CDR3 DNA: TGTGCCAGCAGCTGGGAGGGACAGGGGGGAGATACGCAGTATTTT. The full variable domain, with the rest looked up from reference TRBV5-6 and TRBJ2-3, is DAGVTQSPTHLIKTRGQQVTLRCSPKSGHDTVSWYQQALGQGPQFIFQYYEEEERQRGNFPDRFSGHQFPNYSSELNVNALLLGDSALYLCASSWEGQGGDTQYFGPGTRLTVL.

The chain has TRBV18 and TRBJ2-2; tentatively, D is TRBD2 (6 bases). CDR1 and CDR2 from the germline V gene are KGHSH and LQKENI. The length of the CDR3 is 14 residues. Trimming removed 5 bases at V and 4 bases at J, with 11 bases between. In DNA, the CDR3 is TGTGCCAGCTCAGGGGGAGGCCCCACCGGGGAGCTGTTTTTT. Its protein is CASSGGGPTGELFF.

The chain employs TRBV28 and TRBJ2-5; 8 bases fit TRBD1. The J call could be wrong; TRBJ2-7 is a better fit for the DNA end. The CDR3 runs 14 residues. The germline gives CDR1 MDHEN, CDR2 SYDVKM. The CDR3 DNA follows: TGTGCCAGCAGTTTGCAGGGGACAGGCTACGAGCAGTACTTC. The encoded protein is CASSLQGTGYEQYF.

The gene calls are TRBV4-2 and TRBJ1-1; D ambiguous. CDR3 length: 13 residues. In germline, CDR1 is LGHNA, CDR2 YNFKEQ. Trimming pared 0 bases from V and 8 bases from J, leaving 10 bases between. This CDR3 reads CASSQDGFSEAFF. Here the CDR3 DNA reads TGTGCCAGCAGCCAAGACGGGTTCTCCGAAGCTTTCTTT.

This rearrangement joins TRBV19 to TRBJ2-7, with 9 bases identical to TRBD2. The trim removed 5 bases at V and 3 bases at J, leaving 5 bases unmatched. This CDR3 contains 14 residues. The germline CDR1 and CDR2 sequences are LNHDA and SQIVND (reference sequence). The CDR3, as DNA: TGTGCCAGTAGTGAGGGACTAGCACACTACGAGCAGTACTTC. Protein product: CASSEGLAHYEQYF.

V gene TRBV4-1 combines with J gene TRBJ2-7; D might be TRBD2 (6 bases). Per the germline V gene, CDR1 is MGHRA and CDR2 is YSYEKL. This CDR3 contains 15 residues. Trimming left V 3 bases short and J 4 bases short, with 16 bases between. The CDR3 spells CASSQDRDFTYEQYF. CDR3 nucleotide sequence: TGCGCCAGCAGCCAGGACCGGGACTTTACATACGAGCAGTACTTC.

The chain is built from TRBV11-2 and TRBJ2-7; D is possibly TRBD2 (7 bases). This CDR3 contains 15 residues. Trimming stripped 1 base from V and 6 bases from J, with 16 bases between. In germline, CDR1 is SGHAT, CDR2 FQNNGV. Here the CDR3 reads CASSLGAGAGAEQYF. The DNA for the CDR3 is TGTGCCAGCAGCTTAGGGGCGGGGGCAGGGGCCGAGCAGTACTTC.

This chain links TRBV6-5 with TRBJ2-1, with 10 bases that match TRBD2. The ends lost 5 bases at V and 7 bases at J; junction bases unmatched: 2. The CDR3 loop spans 13 amino acids. Germline lookup yields CDR1 MNHEY and CDR2 SVGAGI. The CDR3 reads CASSVLAGNEQFF. The CDR3 bases are TGTGCCAGCAGTGTACTAGCGGGGAATGAGCAGTTCTTC.

The gene calls are TRBV27 and TRBJ2-1; D unresolved. This CDR3 is 12 amino acids long. In germline, CDR1 is MNHEY, CDR2 SMNVEV (reference sequence). V lost 4 bases and J 9 bases, leaving 10 bases between the germline ends. The CDR3 DNA reads as TGTGCCAGCAGTTCCTATAGTAGTGAGCAGTTCTTC. The encoded protein is CASSSYSSEQFF.

This sequence joins TRBV5-4 and TRBJ2-7, with D perhaps TRBD2 (5 bases). CDR3 length: 14 residues. Germline CDR1 SGHNT, CDR2 YYREEE (reference sequence). V lost 4 bases to trimming and J lost 4 bases, with 15 bases between them. This chain's CDR3 is CASSQEGPKYEQYF. The DNA of the CDR3 is TGTGCCAGCAGCCAAGAGGGCCCTAAGTACGAGCAGTACTTC. Using reference TRBV5-4 and TRBJ2-7 for the parts outside the CDR3, the full variable domain is ETGVTQSPTHLIKTRGQQVTLRCSSQSGHNTVSWYQQALGQGPQFIFQYYREEENGRGNFPPRFSGLQFPNYSSELNVNALELDDSALYLCASSQEGPKYEQYFGPGTRLTVT.

The count of this clone is one. The J gene is TRBJ2-3, the V gene TRBV30; a possible D gene is TRBD1 (5 bases). Germline-derived CDR1 and CDR2 are GTSNPN and SVGIG (reference sequence). The CDR3 runs to 14 residues. The germline V and J ends were trimmed by 3 bases and 6 bases, with 16 bases remaining between them. CDR3 coding DNA: TGTGCCTGGAGCGCCCGAAATGCAGGGGATACGCAGTATTTT. Translation gives CAWSARNAGDTQYF.

The V call is TRBV19, the J call TRBJ1-1, with D possibly being TRBD1 (6 bases). Germline loops: CDR1 LNHDA, CDR2 SQIVND (reference sequence). The CDR3 is 15 residues long. V shed 5 bases and J shed 2 bases, with 15 bases lying between them. CDR3 bases: TGTGCCAGTAGTGCCGAACAGGGATTAAACACTGAAGCTTTCTTT. This gives the protein CASSAEQGLNTEAFF.

The chain joins TRBV6-1 to TRBJ2-7; D possibly corresponds to TRBD2 (6 bases). V was trimmed by 0 bases and J by 2 bases, leaving 14 bases between them. The CDR3 totals 16 residues. Germline V lookup: CDR1 MNHNS, CDR2 SASEGT. In DNA, the CDR3 is TGTGCCAGCAGTGAAGCCGTAGCGGTTACAGCCTACGAGCAGTACTTC. Translating gives CASSEAVAVTAYEQYF.